Following are 26 T cell receptor beta chains from one sample sequenced in a study of blood T cell repertoires in COVID-19. The assay was immunoSEQ multiplex PCR, and TCRdb's table has in-frame clones only and misses some. The sample has roughly 130,000 clones; around 86% are singletons. Sequencing used peripheral blood. These receptors were taken from a man aged 35 to 55 with active or convalescent COVID-19.

V gene TRBV6-5 combines with J gene TRBJ2-3, with D maybe TRBD2 (5 bases). In germline, CDR1 is MNHEY, CDR2 SVGAGI. The CDR3 has 13 amino acids. With 6 bases removed from V and 0 bases from J, the gap between germline ends came to 7 bases. In DNA, the CDR3 is TGTGCCAGCAGGGGGAGAAGCACAGATACGCAGTATTTT. It specifies CASRGRSTDTQYF.

This clone was detected only once. This chain links TRBV6-5 with TRBJ1-1; D is possibly TRBD1 (5 bases). Germline V gives CDR1 MNHEY, CDR2 SVGAGI. This CDR3 is built from 12 residues. Trimming pared 6 bases from V and 3 bases from J, leaving 8 bases between. CDR3 sequence reads: CASRARDTEAFF. CDR3 nucleotides: TGTGCCAGCAGGGCCAGGGACACTGAAGCTTTCTTT.

J is TRBJ2-4 and V is TRBV4-3; perhaps TRBD1 as D (5 bases). Germline V CDR1 and CDR2: LGHNA, YSLEER. The V gene lost 0 bases and the J gene lost 6 bases, with 12 bases spanning the gap. The CDR3 runs 15 residues. CDR3: CASSQDLPDRNIQYF. DNA of the CDR3: TGCGCCAGCAGCCAAGATTTGCCAGACAGAAACATTCAGTACTTC.

The V gene is TRBV19, the J gene TRBJ1-2; TRBD1 agrees at 8 bases. J gave up 3 bases and V 7 bases, and 13 bases lay outside the gene matches. CDR1 and CDR2 from the germline V gene are LNHDA and SQIVND (reference sequence). This CDR3 contains 16 residues. The chain's CDR3 is CASTRGGQGLDYGYTF. CDR3 in DNA: TGTGCCAGTACCAGGGGAGGACAGGGCCTAGACTATGGCTACACCTTC.

The chain has TRBV29-1 and TRBJ2-5; 8 bases match TRBD2. From germline, CDR1 is SQVTM and CDR2 ANQGSEA. The CDR3 is made up of 13 amino acids. V dropped 5 bases and J dropped 5; count of bases not matched to a gene: 7. The DNA for the CDR3 is TGCAGCGTTTCTCGGGGGGGCCTCGAGACCCAGTACTTC. Its translation is CSVSRGGLETQYF.

This clone has only a few counts. The chain combines TRBV7-3 with TRBJ2-7; D is unclear. The CDR3 loop spans 13 amino acids. CDR1 and CDR2 from the germline V gene are SGHTA and FQGTGA. Trimming left V 1 base short and J 5 bases short, with 9 bases between. CDR3 sequence reads: CASSLNQRDEQYF. The CDR3 DNA sequence: TGTGCCAGCAGCTTAAATCAACGGGACGAGCAGTACTTC. Variable domain in full (rest from reference TRBV7-3 and TRBJ2-7): GAGVSQTPSNKVTEKGKYVELRCDPISGHTALYWYRQSLGQGPEFLIYFQGTGAADDSGLPNDRFFAVRPEGSVSTLKIQRTERGDSAVYLCASSLNQRDEQYFGPGTRLTVT.

The chain uses TRBV10-3 and TRBJ2-1; no clear D. Trimming stripped 0 bases from V and 9 bases from J, with 6 bases between. The CDR3 is made up of 12 amino acids. The germline gives CDR1 ENHRY, CDR2 SYGVKD. As DNA, the CDR3 is TGTGCCATCAGTGAGTCTAGTCTTGAGCAGTTCTTC. This gives the protein CAISESSLEQFF.

The rearrangement links TRBV7-2 to TRBJ1-6; D perhaps matches TRBD1 (6 bases). Trimming left V 4 bases short and J 7 bases short, with 17 bases between. CDR3 length: 16 amino acids. From germline, CDR1 is SGHTA and CDR2 FQGNSA. The CDR3 sequence is CASSSEYRAKNSPLHF. The CDR3 bases are TGTGCCAGCAGCTCGGAATACAGGGCGAAGAATTCACCCCTCCACTTT.

The genes are TRBV6-6 and TRBJ2-7; TRBD2 matches at 7 bases. V lost 5 bases and J lost 6; bases outside the gene matches: 4. The CDR3 contains 12 residues. From germline, CDR1 is MNHNY and CDR2 SVGAGI (reference sequence). The CDR3 here is CASSAGVTEQYF. The CDR3 region has the DNA TGTGCCAGCAGTGCGGGGGTCACCGAGCAGTACTTC.

This clone was seen just once. V gene TRBV6-5 combines with J gene TRBJ1-5; the match to TRBD1 covers 8 bases. J lost 0 bases, V lost 6 bases, and 4 bases had no gene match. The CDR3 length is 15 residues. The germline gives CDR1 MNHEY, CDR2 SVGAGI. CDR3 nucleotides: TGTGCCAGCAGATGGACAGGGAGTAGCAATCAGCCCCAGCATTTT. Its protein is CASRWTGSSNQPQHF.

The genes are TRBV6-5 and TRBJ2-7; D possibly corresponds to TRBD1 (6 bases). CDR1 is MNHEY and CDR2 is SVGAGI in the germline V gene. Deletions cut 4 bases from V and 4 bases from J, with 14 bases between. The CDR3 has 14 residues. The DNA of the CDR3 is TGTGCCAGCAGTTCCCCGGGACACCTATACGAGCAGTACTTC. Its protein is CASSSPGHLYEQYF.

The genes are TRBV27 and TRBJ1-6; unclear D gene. CDR3 length: 14 amino acids. Deletions cut 3 bases from V and 8 bases from J, with 11 bases between. CDR1 MNHEY and CDR2 SMNVEV come from the germline V gene (reference sequence). The CDR3 region is CASSLGGGYSPLHF. In DNA, the CDR3 is TGTGCCAGCAGTTTGGGAGGTGGGTATTCACCCCTCCACTTT.

The V gene is TRBV6-2 or TRBV6-3, the J gene TRBJ1-3, with 9 bases aligning to TRBD1. CDR1 and CDR2 (germline): MNHEY, SVGEGT. V lost 0 bases to trimming and J lost 4 bases; unmatched junction nucleotides: 13. The CDR3 is 19 amino acids. The DNA of the CDR3 is TGTGCCAGCAGTTACTCCGGTGCCTTACAGGGGGCTAAAGGAAACACCATATATTTT. Translating gives CASSYSGALQGAKGNTIYF.

The chain employs TRBV9 and TRBJ2-3; 7 bases match TRBD2. Germline assignment: CDR1 SGDLS and CDR2 YYNGEE. J lost 0 bases, V lost 3 bases, and 4 bases had no gene match. The CDR3 contains 15 residues. Here the CDR3 DNA reads TGTGCCAGCAGCGGAGGTAGCGGGAGCACAGATACGCAGTATTTT. Translation gives CASSGGSGSTDTQYF.

In regard to this clone: A junction end diverges from the germline sequence, so it may reflect a read error. The chain combines TRBV7-2 with TRBJ2-3; D possibly corresponds to TRBD2 (5 bases). There are 12 residues in the CDR3. The germline gives CDR1 SGHTA, CDR2 FQGNSA. The CDR3 DNA is TGTGCCAGCAGCCTTCTGGGCCAAGCGGAGGTTTTT. This codes for CASSLLGQAEVF. Combining the CDR3 with reference TRBV7-2 and TRBJ2-3 gives the whole variable domain GAGVSQSPSNKVTEKGKDVELRCDPISGHTALYWYRQSLGQGLEFLIYFQGNSAPDKSGLPSDRFSAERTGGSVSTLTIQRTQQEDSAVYLCASSLLGQAEVFGPGTRLTVL.

This clone was found once. This sequence joins TRBV18 and TRBJ1-1; 8 bases are shared with TRBD1. V gave up 9 bases and J gave up 4 bases; unmatched junction bases: 1. CDR3 length equals 11 residues. Per germline, CDR1 KGHSH and CDR2 LQKENI. The CDR3 is CASQGATEAFF. In nucleotides, the CDR3 is TGTGCCAGTCAGGGGGCCACTGAAGCTTTCTTT.

This chain links TRBV18 with TRBJ1-6; D uncertain. Looked up from germline, CDR1 is KGHSH and CDR2 is LQKENI. V was shortened by 3 bases and J by 8 bases, with 11 bases between the two germline ends. The CDR3 sequence is 14 residues long. CDR3 DNA sequence: TGTGCCAGCTCACCCAGAGGAAATGATTCACCCCTCCACTTT. This encodes CASSPRGNDSPLHF.

The chain carries TRBV3-1 (or the pseudogene TRBV3-2) and TRBJ1-5, with D perhaps matching TRBD1 (5 bases). The CDR3 runs to 16 residues. V was clipped by 0 bases and J by 1 base, with 10 bases between them. The germline gives CDR1 LGHDT, CDR2 YNNKEL (reference sequence). In DNA form, the CDR3 reads TGTGCCAGCAGCCAAGACAGGGTAGGAAGCAATCAGCCCCAGCATTTT. Amino acid sequence: CASSQDRVGSNQPQHF.

V gene TRBV19 combines with J gene TRBJ1-1; D gene ambiguous. Trimming removed 3 bases at V and 1 base at J, with 6 bases between. Germline V gives CDR1 LNHDA, CDR2 SQIVND (reference sequence). This CDR3 spans 13 amino acids. CDR3 region: CASSMRENTEAFF. CDR3 coding DNA: TGTGCCAGTAGTATGCGGGAGAACACTGAAGCTTTCTTT.

This clone was seen once. The chain recombines TRBV11-2 with TRBJ2-7, with a tentative D call TRBD1 (6 bases). Germline CDR1 and CDR2: SGHAT and FQNNGV. V lost 6 bases and J lost 2, with 14 bases in between. The CDR3 consists of 14 residues. CDR3 region: CASRTWGPTYEQYF. DNA for the CDR3: TGTGCCAGCAGGACCTGGGGGCCGACCTACGAGCAGTACTTC.

The rearrangement joins TRBV27 to TRBJ1-5; D unresolved. This CDR3 contains 14 residues. CDR1 MNHEY and CDR2 SMNVEV come from the germline V gene (reference sequence). V dropped 5 bases and J dropped 4 bases, with 12 bases sitting between them. The CDR3 spells CASSPRQTNQPQHF. The CDR3 coding sequence is TGTGCCAGCAGTCCCCGACAAACGAATCAGCCCCAGCATTTT.

The chain carries TRBV7-2 and TRBJ2-3, with TRBD2 matching 7 bases. The CDR3 extends over 15 amino acids. Germline CDR1 SGHTA, CDR2 FQGNSA. V lost 6 bases to trimming and J lost 6 bases; unmatched junction nucleotides: 12. DNA for the CDR3: TGTGCCAGCAGGGCACTAGCGAACCTCATCGATACGCAGTATTTT. This encodes CASRALANLIDTQYF.

This chain links TRBV11-1 with TRBJ2-5; tentatively, D is TRBD2 (6 bases). V lost 2 bases to trimming and J lost 2 bases, with 12 bases between them. The CDR3 length is 15 residues. Germline V lookup: CDR1 SGHAT, CDR2 FQDESV (reference sequence). DNA for the CDR3: TGTGCCAGCAGCTTATCTCGGGGGTCGCAAGAGACCCAGTACTTC. Its translation is CASSLSRGSQETQYF.

J is TRBJ2-7 and V is TRBV5-1; 9 bases agree with TRBD2. From germline, CDR1 is SGHRS and CDR2 YFSETQ. This CDR3 has 16 amino acids. Trimming removed 3 bases from V and 3 bases from J; junction bases left unmatched: 10. DNA of the CDR3: TGCGCCAGCAGCTCCCGGTTTAGCGGGGGTTTCTACGAGCAGTACTTC. Its protein is CASSSRFSGGFYEQYF.

The V gene is TRBV9, the J gene TRBJ1-1; TRBD1 matches 9 bases. The J segment lost 5 bases and the V segment lost 4 bases, leaving 12 bases of the junction unmatched. This CDR3 contains 16 residues. Germline values: CDR1 SGDLS, CDR2 YYNGEE. CDR3 DNA: TGTGCCAGCAGCAACACGGGACAGGGTAGGGGTACTGAAGCTTTCTTT. This codes for CASSNTGQGRGTEAFF.

This sequence joins TRBV7-3 and TRBJ2-1, with 8 positions matching TRBD1. Germline lookup yields CDR1 SGHTA and CDR2 FQGTGA. V was pared by 5 bases and J by 6 bases, with 3 bases of the junction left unmatched. The CDR3 length is 13 residues. The CDR3 is CASSTDRGNEQFF. The CDR3 DNA sequence: TGTGCCAGCAGCACCGACAGGGGCAATGAGCAGTTCTTC.